This T cell receptor (beta chain) appears in the sequencing data of a study of quantifying T cell responses using KT2 cells. Background on the study: TCR alpha and beta constant-region primers primed reverse transcription of RNA. Under optimum conditions, T4 ligation efficiency was estimated at more than 10%. Findings of the study overall: Input KT2 cell number predicted KT2 alpha and beta sequence counts linearly over several orders of magnitude.

A single-stranded UMI oligo with SP2 sequence was ligated to cDNA 3' ends. The first PCR ran roughly 4 cycles with an equimolar RC1.1 and RC1.2 beta primer mix. TCRdb processed the UMI-ligation and nested PCR reads anew with MiXCR; each CDR3 protein has one entry. The sample records tens of thousands of distinct CDR3 sequences, 11% being singletons. The CDR3 sequence is 15 residues long. The V and J ends lost 6 bases and 2 bases, in that order; junction bases with no gene match: 7. KT2, a clone with a known TCR, was spiked into unfractionated PBMC. This clonotype was seen more than once but under ten times. Its matching antigen is unknown.

What was sequenced was PBMCs spiked with cells of the T cell clone KT2. The chain combines TRBV12-3 or TRBV12-4 with TRBJ2-7; 10 bases align to TRBD2. This sequence originates from a human donor. The CDR3 sequence: CASRRLAGSTYEQYF. CDR3 DNA sequence: TGTGCCAGCAGGCGACTAGCGGGCTCCACCTACGAGCAGTACTTC.